This T cell receptor (beta chain) was found in a study of post-analysis software for immune sequencing data (dated by TCRdb to between 2014 and 2016). Concerning the study at large: Relapsing-remitting, secondary progressive and progressive-relapsing multiple sclerosis were recorded as disease courses, and subtype annotation was lacking for some patients. A subset of samples was prepared in parallel using single-end sample barcoding, then pooled and co-amplified after Illumina adapter ligation. The multiple sclerosis patient repertoires were compared with some twelve previously published healthy control repertoires from donors aged about 6 to 26 years.

Library method: PCR. TCRdb names Illumina HiSeq 2500 as the instrument used. To reduce PCR and sequencing biases, unique molecular identifiers were incorporated into the TCR beta cDNA libraries. About 500,000 cDNA molecules were obtained for every 1 to 10 million input T cells, so each molecule roughly corresponded to one T cell. The patient libraries were prepared and sequenced using the same protocol as the earlier healthy control dataset. Samples belonging to the same batch were prepared together, multiplexed and sequenced on a shared HiSeq lane. In the source study's methods: MIGEC handled the raw barcoded reads, throwing out single-read molecular identifier groups before consensus assembly and CDR3 extraction. Clonotype tables were post-analysed with VDJtools, and diversity was normalized by down-sampling all datasets to the smallest sample size. Repertoire overlap clustering matched CDR3 amino acid but not nucleotide sequences to correct batch-related cross-sample contamination. TCRdb reprocessed the public reads (quality trimming at Q25 with fastp, clone calling with MiXCR) and kept in-frame beta chains. Rows with a matching CDR3 protein are joined into one entry that keeps the most common DNA and genes. The V and J calls shown here were made by TCRdb, not taken from the authors' results. For this sample there are about 160,000 distinct CDR3 sequences; roughly 35% appear just once. Approximately 30% of the sample is in the top ten clones.

Of note for this clonotype: Its antigen is unknown. No qualities accompany the bases; no much larger clone lies one base away.

CDR1 SQVTM and CDR2 ANQGSEA are derived from the germline V gene. The V end loses 0 bases and the J end loses 3 bases, and a stretch of 3 bases separates them. From the cysteine up to the phenylalanine, the CDR3 has a length of 11 residues. Of all the DNA, just the CDR3 is kept, 33 bases in frame from base 1. The research as a whole found: Several TRBV segments, including TRBV5-6, TRBV5-1 and TRBV20-1, were significantly more frequent in patients than controls. Strong co-clustering of samples prepared in the same batch was shown by direct clustering with F measure, prompting a batch-effect correction. Compared with controls, multiple sclerosis patients had significantly lower normalized Chao1 diversity, a finding suggesting substantial peripheral T-cell clonal expansion. The control group was slightly older than the multiple sclerosis patient group.

In the paper's terms, the time point label means: second blood draw from one MS patient after hematopoietic stem cell transplantation. To demonstrate the VDJtools post-analysis software, the study profiled TCR beta repertoires from the peripheral blood of about 13 young patients with multiple sclerosis. The multiple sclerosis patients were children and adolescents between roughly 6 and 16 years of age. The sample in question was blood, obtained after autologous hematopoietic stem cell transplantation. The TCR originated in a girl aged 10 to 17 with multiple sclerosis. Donor details come from another sample of the same person, matched by shared clones. The rearranged chain carries TRBV29-1 and TRBJ2-7, with the D gene not clear enough to name. The CDR3 region has the sequence CSVEEGYEQYF. The DNA sequence follows: TGCAGCGTTGAAGAGGGCTACGAGCAGTACTTC.